What follows is one T cell receptor (beta chain) and its context. Random hexamers were used to reverse transcribe about 0.45 to 1 ug of RNA. A single record per CDR3 protein comes from TCRdb applying MiXCR to the immunoSEQ multiplex PCR reads. The sample shows about 130,000 distinct CDR3 sequences, roughly 80% of them seen only once. CDR1 is LGHDT and CDR2 is YNNKEL in the germline V gene (reference sequence). This CDR3 is built from 15 residues. With 1 base removed from V and 6 bases from J, the gap between germline ends came to 12 bases. The data stem from a study of CD8 T cells in Susac syndrome. The V and J genes are TRBV3-1 and TRBJ2-2; D ambiguous. The source is a human donor with multiple sclerosis. The sequenced material came from CD8+ T cells from PBMCs. CDR3 protein: CASSQVSAAPGELFF. DNA for the CDR3: TGTGCCAGCAGCCAAGTATCGGCGGCTCCCGGGGAGCTGTTTTTT.